Listed here is a single T cell receptor beta chain. Its cognate antigen is unknown. The data belong to a study of cytomegalovirus exposure and HLA in healthy donors. General study results and limits: In a later analysis, at a false discovery rate of 0.05, 15,000 to 20,000 TCR beta sequences were associated with HLA alleles. V- and J-gene trimming of TCR beta was linked (in a later analysis) to a missense DCLRE1C variant. Researchers reported in a later analysis that common viral pathogens appeared linked to several top clusters.

It was with 60 Vbeta and 13 Jbeta primers that the PCR ran. The repertoire was sequenced with immunoSEQ multiplex PCR; TCRdb's copy has only in-frame clones and lacks some. Recorded for this sample: 60,000 to 70,000 clones. Sequencing input: PBMCs. The source is a boy aged 5-17 years in good health and CMV-seronegative.

CDR3 coding DNA: TGTGCCAGCAGCCCCCGAGGACAGGGAAACACTGAAGCTTTCTTT. Its translation is CASSPRGQGNTEAFF. V is TRBV13 and J is TRBJ1-1; 8 bases match TRBD1. The CDR3 has 15 amino acids. Looked up from germline, CDR1 is PRHDT and CDR2 is FYEKMQ (reference sequence). V lost 5 bases to trimming and J lost 2 bases; unmatched junction nucleotides: 7.